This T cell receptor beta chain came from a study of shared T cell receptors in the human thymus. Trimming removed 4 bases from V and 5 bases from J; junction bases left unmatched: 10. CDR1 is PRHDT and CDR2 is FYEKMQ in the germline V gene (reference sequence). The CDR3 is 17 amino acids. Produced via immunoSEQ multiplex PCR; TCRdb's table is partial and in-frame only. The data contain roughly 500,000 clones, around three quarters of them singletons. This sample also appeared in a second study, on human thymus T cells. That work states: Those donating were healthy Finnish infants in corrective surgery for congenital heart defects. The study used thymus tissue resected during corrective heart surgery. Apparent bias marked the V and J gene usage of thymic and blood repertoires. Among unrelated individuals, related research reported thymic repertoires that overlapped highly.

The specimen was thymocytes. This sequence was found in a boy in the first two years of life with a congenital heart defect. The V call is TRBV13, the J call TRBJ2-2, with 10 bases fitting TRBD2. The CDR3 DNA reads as TGTGCCAGCAGCTCCAGCGGGAGGGCGGTGAGGACCGGGGAGCTGTTTTTT. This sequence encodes CASSSSGRAVRTGELFF.